A single sample gave rise to the 17 T cell receptor beta chains below, sequenced in a study of cytomegalovirus exposure and HLA in healthy donors. PCR employed 60 Vbeta and 13 Jbeta primers. Using immunoSEQ multiplex PCR, the repertoire was profiled, and TCRdb retains in-frame clones only, with some absent. The data show 150,000 to 200,000 clones, 70% to 80% seen once. Sequenced material: PBMCs. The receptor source for this set is a woman between 50 and 59 years old in good health and CMV-seronegative.

The rearrangement links TRBV5-5 to TRBJ1-4; a possible D gene is TRBD1 (5 bases). Germline loops: CDR1 SGHKS, CDR2 YYEKEE (reference sequence). The V end was cut by 6 bases, the J end by 8 bases, with 11 bases between. The CDR3 runs to 12 residues. The CDR3 DNA reads as TGTGCCAGCAACTTATGGGGCGAAAAACTGTTTTTT. Amino acids: CASNLWGEKLFF.

V usage is TRBV19 and J usage is TRBJ2-5; possibly TRBD2 for D (6 bases). V lost 8 bases and J 1 base, leaving 17 bases between the germline ends. The germline V gene has CDR1 LNHDA and CDR2 SQIVND (reference sequence). This CDR3 has 15 amino acids. The CDR3: CASRPAGTGQETQYF. The CDR3 DNA reads as TGTGCCAGTCGCCCCGCGGGAACGGGCCAAGAGACCCAGTACTTC.

This clone turned up a few times. The gene calls are TRBV2 and TRBJ2-7, with D maybe TRBD1 (6 bases). This CDR3 comprises 15 residues. Germline V gene data show CDR1 as SNHLY and CDR2 as FYNNEI. Trimming removed 2 bases at V and 2 bases at J, with 13 bases between. CDR3 coding DNA: TGTGCCAGCAGTGAACGGGCAGGGGTCGCCTACGAGCAGTACTTC. It yields the protein CASSERAGVAYEQYF.

The V call is TRBV29-1, the J call TRBJ1-4; 9 nucleotides align to TRBD1. The junction had 7 bases not matched to a gene; V was cut back by 7 bases and J by 7 bases. This CDR3 comprises 13 residues. CDR1 and CDR2 from the germline V gene are SQVTM and ANQGSEA. This CDR3 reads CSARQGGIEKLFF. The CDR3 nucleotides are TGCAGCGCGCGACAGGGGGGGATTGAAAAACTGTTTTTT.

V gene TRBV7-3 combines with J gene TRBJ1-1, with 7 bases lining up with TRBD1. There are 14 residues in the CDR3. The V gene's germline CDR1 is SGHTA and CDR2 FQGTGA. Trimming removed 5 bases from V and 5 bases from J; junction bases left unmatched: 8. The CDR3 region has the DNA TGTGCCAGCAGCCAGGGGGGCAGGGGAACTGAAGCTTTCTTT. Its protein is CASSQGGRGTEAFF.

The V call is TRBV11-2, the J call TRBJ2-7; 10 nucleotides line up with TRBD1. This CDR3 has 14 residues. Looked up from germline, CDR1 is SGHAT and CDR2 is FQNNGV. With 4 bases clipped from V and 2 bases from J, the junction kept 2 bases outside the gene matches. The CDR3 DNA reads TGTGCCAGCAGCTCCGGACAGGGGGCCTACGAGCAGTACTTC. Protein: CASSSGQGAYEQYF.

The chain joins TRBV27 to TRBJ1-1; D is perhaps TRBD1 (5 bases). Germline loops: CDR1 MNHEY, CDR2 SMNVEV (reference sequence). The V gene lost 1 base and the J gene lost 1 base, with 7 bases spanning the gap. The CDR3 is made up of 14 amino acids. The CDR3 reads CASSLLGGNTEAFF. Here the CDR3 DNA reads TGTGCCAGCAGTTTATTGGGGGGGAACACTGAAGCTTTCTTT.

In its sample, this clone was seen a few times. The V and J genes are TRBV4-2 and TRBJ2-5; maybe TRBD1 (6 bases). The CDR3 is 16 amino acids. In germline, CDR1 is LGHNA, CDR2 YNFKEQ. Trimming took off 0 bases at V and 5 bases at J, with 16 bases between the two ends. CDR3 sequence: CASSQEWGRNRETQYF. DNA of the CDR3: TGTGCCAGCAGCCAAGAGTGGGGGCGGAACAGGGAGACCCAGTACTTC.

This sequence joins TRBV28 and TRBJ2-6, with 9 bases identical to TRBD2. The germline gives CDR1 MDHEN, CDR2 SYDVKM. V lost 4 bases to trimming and J lost 0 bases; unmatched junction nucleotides: 7. The CDR3 runs to 18 residues. CDR3 coding DNA: TGTGCCAGCAGTTCGACTAGCGGATTTAGCTCTGGGGCCAACGTCCTGACTTTC. Protein: CASSSTSGFSSGANVLTF.

The gene calls are TRBV29-1 and TRBJ2-7; the match to TRBD1 covers 11 bases. This CDR3 has 14 amino acids. The germline V gene encodes CDR1 SQVTM and CDR2 ANQGSEA. Trimming at V came to 3 bases and at J to 8 bases, leaving 9 bases not matched to a gene. CDR3 loop: CSVDYPGQGAKQYF. The CDR3 DNA reads as TGCAGCGTTGATTACCCCGGACAGGGGGCGAAGCAGTACTTC.

The CDR3 region has the DNA TGTGCCAGCAGCCGGGACCGAGCGGGCCTATACAATGAGCAGTTCTTC. It codes for CASSRDRAGLYNEQFF. The chain couples TRBV7-3 to TRBJ2-1; tentative D call: TRBD2 (6 bases). CDR1 and CDR2 (germline): SGHTA, FQGTGA. V lost 5 bases and J lost 4, with 18 bases in between. The CDR3 spans 16 residues. Using reference TRBV7-3 and TRBJ2-1 for the parts outside the CDR3, the full variable domain is GAGVSQTPSNKVTEKGKYVELRCDPISGHTALYWYRQSLGQGPEFLIYFQGTGAADDSGLPNDRFFAVRPEGSVSTLKIQRTERGDSAVYLCASSRDRAGLYNEQFFGPGTRLTVL.

The rearrangement joins TRBV4-1 to TRBJ2-1; 11 bases line up with TRBD2. This CDR3 comprises 15 residues. Losses at the gene ends were 1 base for V and 6 bases for J; bases not matched to a gene: 2. CDR1 is MGHRA, CDR2 YSYEKL, per germline. CDR3: CASSQGLAGGNEQFF. CDR3 DNA: TGCGCCAGCAGCCAAGGGCTAGCGGGAGGCAATGAGCAGTTCTTC.

The V gene is TRBV6-6, the J gene TRBJ1-1, with D tentatively TRBD1 (6 bases). CDR3 size: 13 residues. The V end lost 6 bases, the J end lost 3 bases, and 11 bases lay between the germline ends. The germline V gene has CDR1 MNHNY and CDR2 SVGAGI (reference sequence). CDR3 protein: CASRRQDHTEAFF. The CDR3 DNA follows: TGTGCCAGCAGGCGACAGGACCACACTGAAGCTTTCTTT.

V and J are TRBV7-2 and TRBJ2-2; D unresolved. Trimming pared 5 bases from V and 3 bases from J, leaving 10 bases between. The CDR3 has 14 residues. Germline assignment: CDR1 SGHTA and CDR2 FQGNSA. CDR3 DNA sequence: TGTGCCAGCAGCCGACAATGGGACACCGGGGAGCTGTTTTTT. Residues: CASSRQWDTGELFF. Variable domain in full (rest from reference TRBV7-2 and TRBJ2-2): GAGVSQSPSNKVTEKGKDVELRCDPISGHTALYWYRQSLGQGLEFLIYFQGNSAPDKSGLPSDRFSAERTGGSVSTLTIQRTQQEDSAVYLCASSRQWDTGELFFGEGSRLTVL.

To note about this clone: The junction departs from germline at one end; a sequencing error may be responsible. The chain is built from TRBV5-1 and TRBJ2-5, with 7 bases that match TRBD1. The length of the CDR3 is 16 residues. Germline lookup yields CDR1 SGHRS and CDR2 YFSETQ. The CDR3, as DNA: TGCGCCAGCAGCTTGTCCCCCGCGACAGGGAAAGAGGCCCAGTACTTC. Residues: CASSLSPATGKEAQYF.

The J gene is TRBJ2-5, the V gene TRBV27, with 10 nucleotides matching TRBD1. The J call is uncertain, as TRBJ2-7 better fits the DNA end. The CDR3 is 15 residues long. CDR1 MNHEY and CDR2 SMNVEV come from the germline V gene (reference sequence). CDR3 nucleotides: TGTGCCAGCACCCCGGACAGGGGGACCGCCTACGAGCAGTACTTC. Its protein product is CASTPDRGTAYEQYF.

The J gene is TRBJ2-1, the V gene TRBV10-3; D might be TRBD2 (5 bases). The CDR3 has 12 amino acids. The germline CDR1 and CDR2 sequences are ENHRY and SYGVKD. Deletions cut 6 bases from V and 9 bases from J, with 12 bases between. CDR3 coding DNA: TGTGCCATCAGGGGAGCTTTAAGTGAGCAGTTCTTC. It is translated as CAIRGALSEQFF.